The 19 T cell receptor beta chains presented below share a single source sample, sequenced in a study of cytomegalovirus exposure and HLA in healthy donors. The PCR ran on 60 Vbeta and 13 Jbeta primers. Clones were read by immunoSEQ multiplex PCR, and TCRdb kept only the in-frame ones, dropping some. The sample lists 100,000 or so clones, around four fifths occurring once. Sequencing used PBMCs. These receptors were obtained from a woman aged 40 to 49 in good health and CMV-seropositive.

V gene TRBV15 combines with J gene TRBJ2-3; no definite D call. Trimming left V 0 bases short and J 0 bases short, with 7 bases between. This CDR3 comprises 15 residues. Germline V CDR1 and CDR2: LNHNV, YYDKDF (reference sequence). CDR3 residues: CATSRDVISTDTQYF. In DNA, the CDR3 is TGTGCCACCAGCAGAGACGTTATAAGCACAGATACGCAGTATTTT. Full variable domain (missing parts from reference TRBV15 and TRBJ2-3): DAMVIQNPRYQVTQFGKPVTLSCSQTLNHNVMYWYQQKSSQAPKLLFHYYDKDFNNEADTPDNFQSRRPNTSFCFLDIRSPGLGDTAMYLCATSRDVISTDTQYFGPGTRLTVL.

This clone was seen a few times. This chain uses TRBV27 with TRBJ1-6, with a weak D call TRBD1 (6 bases). Germline V CDR1 and CDR2: MNHEY, SMNVEV (reference sequence). The CDR3 totals 15 residues. Trimming pared 7 bases from V and 3 bases from J, leaving 13 bases between. CDR3 residues: CASTQGTDYNSPLHF. The CDR3 DNA sequence: TGTGCCAGCACCCAGGGGACGGACTATAATTCACCCCTCCACTTT.

This clone was detected once. The genes are TRBV5-1 and TRBJ2-3, with 9 bases matching TRBD2. The CDR3 runs 17 residues. CDR1 and CDR2 from the germline V gene are SGHRS and YFSETQ. The ends lost 2 bases at V and 2 bases at J; junction bases unmatched: 9. The CDR3 protein is CASSFWRGGPNTDTQYF. CDR3 bases: TGCGCCAGCAGCTTTTGGCGGGGGGGTCCTAACACAGATACGCAGTATTTT.

The V call is TRBV7-9, the J call TRBJ1-4, with TRBD1 identical over 10 bases. The CDR3 contains 17 residues. Germline CDR1 SEHNR, CDR2 FQNEAQ (reference sequence). J lost 3 bases, V lost 8 bases, and 12 bases had no gene match. The CDR3 DNA reads TGTGCCAGCCTCCGGGACAGGGGATGGGGAGCTAATGAAAAACTGTTTTTT. It codes for CASLRDRGWGANEKLFF.

The chain couples TRBV2 to TRBJ2-6; D remains unclear. V was cut by 8 bases and J by 0 bases, with 11 bases left in between. This CDR3 is built from 15 residues. Germline V lookup: CDR1 SNHLY, CDR2 FYNNEI. DNA of the CDR3: TGTGCCAGCTCGGAGAGACGCTCTGGGGCCAACGTCCTGACTTTC. Encoded protein: CASSERRSGANVLTF.

The J gene is TRBJ2-7, the V gene TRBV27; perhaps TRBD1 as D (6 bases). V was pared by 5 bases and J by 0 bases, with 20 bases between. This CDR3 comprises 17 residues. Germline loops: CDR1 MNHEY, CDR2 SMNVEV (reference sequence). The CDR3 here is CASSPPGTGRRSYEQYF. DNA of the CDR3: TGTGCCAGCAGTCCCCCCGGCACAGGGCGTCGCTCCTACGAGCAGTACTTC.

V is TRBV5-6 and J is TRBJ2-7, with 9 positions matching TRBD1. Losses at the gene ends were 4 bases for V and 6 bases for J; bases not matched to a gene: 8. The CDR3 is 14 amino acids. The germline V gene has CDR1 SGHDT and CDR2 YYEEEE. DNA for the CDR3: TGTGCCAGCAGCAACCGGGACAGGGTTTTCGAGCAGTACTTC. Protein product: CASSNRDRVFEQYF. The variable domain in full, completed from reference TRBV5-6 and TRBJ2-7, reads DAGVTQSPTHLIKTRGQQVTLRCSPKSGHDTVSWYQQALGQGPQFIFQYYEEEERQRGNFPDRFSGHQFPNYSSELNVNALLLGDSALYLCASSNRDRVFEQYFGPGTRLTVT.

This chain links TRBV10-1 with TRBJ2-1, with D possibly TRBD2 on 6 matching bases. Germline values: CDR1 WNHNN, CDR2 SYGVQD (reference sequence). Between the trimmed V and J ends, which lost 6 bases and 5 bases, there was a span of 23 bases. CDR3 length equals 17 residues. The DNA of the CDR3 is TGCGCCAGCAGCGAAGGGGTAGGGCGGTGGGGGGACAATGAGCAGTTCTTC. Its protein is CASSEGVGRWGDNEQFF.

The genes are TRBV7-8 and TRBJ2-1, with 7 nucleotides matching TRBD2. Trimming took 2 bases from V and 10 from J; bases not matched to a gene: 14. CDR1 is SGHVS and CDR2 is FQNEAQ in the germline V gene. The CDR3 runs 16 residues. Here the CDR3 reads CASSLRIAGVSGEQFF. The CDR3 DNA reads TGTGCCAGCAGCTTAAGGATCGCGGGGGTTTCGGGGGAGCAGTTCTTC. Using reference TRBV7-8 and TRBJ2-1 for the parts outside the CDR3, the full variable domain is GAGVSQSPRYKVAKRGQDVALRCDPISGHVSLFWYQQALGQGPEFLTYFQNEAQLDKSGLPSDRFFAERPEGSVSTLKIQRTQQEDSAVYLCASSLRIAGVSGEQFFGPGTRLTVL.

In DNA form, the CDR3 reads TGTGCCAGCAGCCCTGGGGGGGGTAACTATGGCTACACCTTC. It is translated as CASSPGGGNYGYTF. The chain joins TRBV7-2 to TRBJ1-2; D possibly corresponds to TRBD1 (5 bases). V shed 5 bases and J shed 1 base, with 11 bases lying between them. The CDR3 covers 14 residues. Germline assignment: CDR1 SGHTA and CDR2 FQGNSA.

The chain uses TRBV6-1 and TRBJ2-3; D remains unclear. Germline V lookup: CDR1 MNHNS, CDR2 SASEGT. The V and J ends lost 6 bases and 1 base respectively, with 8 bases between them. CDR3 length: 13 residues. The CDR3 loop reads CASRTTGTDTQYF. In nucleotides, the CDR3 is TGTGCCAGCAGAACCACAGGCACAGATACGCAGTATTTT.

The chain combines TRBV5-1 with TRBJ1-2; D remains unclear. Germline assignment: CDR1 SGHRS and CDR2 YFSETQ. The CDR3 runs 12 residues. V was cut by 0 bases and J by 5 bases, with 5 bases left in between. The CDR3, as DNA: TGCGCCAGCAGCTTGGCCAGATATGGCTACACCTTC. Amino acids: CASSLARYGYTF.

This clone was found a few times. This chain joins TRBV10-3 and TRBJ2-7; TRBD1 matches 9 bases. Germline CDR1 ENHRY, CDR2 SYGVKD. The CDR3 is made up of 16 amino acids. V trimming: 3 bases; J trimming: 1 base; junction bases outside the gene matches: 7. Here the CDR3 reads CAISDSGTGLSYEQYF. For the CDR3, the DNA is TGTGCCATCAGTGACTCCGGGACAGGGTTATCCTACGAGCAGTACTTC.

Comments on this clone: The germline gene is not matched at one end of the junction; a read error may be the cause. The chain has TRBV28 and TRBJ2-7, with a weak D call TRBD2 (5 bases). CDR1 and CDR2 (germline): MDHEN, SYDVKM. CDR3 size: 14 residues. The CDR3 DNA reads as TGTGCCGGCAGTTTAAGCGGAGGTCAAAACGAGCAGTACTTC. It encodes CAGSLSGGQNEQYF.

The sample holds one count of this clone. The rearrangement joins TRBV5-1 to TRBJ2-3, with 7 bases identical to TRBD2. V shed 0 bases, J shed 2 bases, and the junction held 6 bases outside the gene matches. This CDR3 has 16 amino acids. The germline CDR1 and CDR2 sequences are SGHRS and YFSETQ. As DNA, the CDR3 is TGCGCCAGCAGCTTGGGGAGCGGGGCGTTCACAGATACGCAGTATTTT. Residues: CASSLGSGAFTDTQYF.

This clone occurred a few times. This chain connects TRBV2 to TRBJ1-4, with TRBD1 matching 8 bases. CDR1 is SNHLY and CDR2 is FYNNEI in the germline V gene. J was trimmed by 7 bases and V by 8 bases; bases with no gene match: 12. This CDR3 is built from 15 residues. Here the CDR3 DNA reads TGTGCCAGCGGGGACGAGGGACAGGAGTTTGAAAAACTGTTTTTT. Translated, it gives CASGDEGQEFEKLFF.

The J gene is TRBJ1-1, the V gene TRBV29-1; D remains ambiguous. Between the trimmed V and J ends, which lost 3 bases and 4 bases, there was a span of 6 bases. Germline V gene data show CDR1 as SQVTM and CDR2 as ANQGSEA. The CDR3 has 11 residues. The CDR3 nucleotides are TGCAGCGTTGAGTCGAGCACTGAAGCTTTCTTT. Translated: CSVESSTEAFF.

J is TRBJ2-7 and V is TRBV11-2; D gene ambiguous. This CDR3 is built from 13 residues. Trimming took 3 bases from V and 0 from J, leaving 6 bases between them. Germline V gene sequence: CDR1 SGHAT, CDR2 FQNNGV. CDR3 sequence: CASSFSTSYEQYF. The DNA for the CDR3 is TGTGCCAGCAGCTTTTCTACCTCCTACGAGCAGTACTTC.

This clone was counted a few times. This chain connects TRBV4-3 to TRBJ1-1; no definite D call. The ends were cut back, 1 base at V and 1 base at J, with 7 bases in the middle. This CDR3 comprises 14 residues. Germline values: CDR1 LGHNA, CDR2 YSLEER. DNA of the CDR3: TGCGCCAGCAGCCAAGCCGGGTCGAACACTGAAGCTTTCTTT. Amino acid sequence: CASSQAGSNTEAFF.